This T cell receptor (beta chain) was retrieved from a study of blood T cells in healthy people across ages. A second PCR, run for roughly 6 to 11 cycles, used a sample-barcoded 5' primer plus a J-beta primer mix. A template-switch adaptor containing 12 random nucleotides labeled each cDNA molecule. Any given sample supplied a minimum of 3 million CDR3-containing paired-end reads. Using its own MiXCR run on the 5' RACE reads, TCRdb lists one record per CDR3 protein. This sample carries roughly 800,000 distinct CDR3 sequences, around 34% of them seen once, and the ten largest clones take 10% to 15%. The CDR3 consists of 16 residues. The germline V gene encodes CDR1 MDHEN and CDR2 SYDVKM. V lost 6 bases and J lost 6, with 23 bases in between. This clonotype turned up a few times.

This clonotype originated in a man in his late teens or twenties in good health. The chain employs TRBV28 and TRBJ1-1; a possible D gene is TRBD1 (6 bases). Material: blood. CDR3 sequence (DNA): TGTGCCAGCAGCGGACCAGGGGAGCAGGGAAGGGCTGAAGCTTTCTTT. Protein sequence: CASSGPGEQGRAEAFF. The whole variable domain, filled in from reference TRBV28 and TRBJ1-1, reads DVKVTQSSRYLVKRTGEKVFLECVQDMDHENMFWYRQDPGLGLRLIYFSYDVKMKEKGDIPEGYSVSREKKERFSLILESASTNQTSMYLCASSGPGEQGRAEAFFGQGTRLTVV.